Below are 10 T cell receptor beta chains sequenced from a single sample in a study of blood T cell repertoires in COVID-19 (dated by TCRdb to the early 2020s). The library was built by means of the immunoSEQ multiplex PCR assay. TCRdb limited this immuneACCESS table to in-frame rearrangements with V and J called. A share of clones is missing; checked studies link under half to unresolved V genes, and the rest is unexplained. In all, the sample holds about 400,000 clones, and nearly 90% of those were seen once. The top ten clonotypes cover under 2.5% of the sample. Material: PBMCs or T cells enriched from blood (not recorded which). The source is a woman under 30 with acute COVID-19.

This clone was seen only once. The rearrangement links TRBV6-6 to TRBJ2-1; TRBD1 matches 7 bases. The J segment lost 3 bases and the V segment lost 3 bases, leaving 5 bases of the junction unmatched. Germline loops: CDR1 MNHNY, CDR2 SVGAGI (reference sequence). CDR3 length: 15 amino acids. CDR3 residues: CASSYETGSYNEQFF. The CDR3 bases are TGTGCCAGCAGTTATGAGACAGGGAGCTACAATGAGCAGTTCTTC.

In its sample, this clone was seen once. The rearrangement joins TRBV6-4 to TRBJ2-1; TRBD2 matches 7 bases. There are 15 residues in the CDR3. V was pared by 8 bases and J by 9 bases, with 16 bases of the junction left unmatched. CDR1 is MRHNA, CDR2 SNTAGT, per germline. The CDR3 DNA reads as TGTGCCAGCCAGCCTAGCGGCCTAGATACGGGTGAGCAGTTCTTC. Encoded protein: CASQPSGLDTGEQFF.

The chain joins TRBV30 to TRBJ1-1; 11 nucleotides match TRBD1. The trim removed 7 bases at V and 6 bases at J, leaving 10 bases unmatched. The CDR3 is 14 residues long. Germline V gene lookup returns CDR1 GTSNPN and CDR2 SVGIG (reference sequence). The CDR3 reads CAYGQGATAAEAFF. The CDR3, as DNA: TGTGCCTACGGACAGGGGGCTACGGCCGCTGAAGCTTTCTTT.

This chain uses TRBV29-1 with TRBJ2-4; maybe TRBD1 (6 bases). Germline V CDR1 and CDR2: SQVTM, ANQGSEA. This CDR3 is 12 amino acids long. V was shortened by 6 bases and J by 6 bases, with 12 bases between the two germline ends. CDR3 coding DNA: TGCAGCGTGGAAACCAGGGGAAACATTCAGTACTTC. It specifies CSVETRGNIQYF.

The chain employs TRBV27 and TRBJ1-4; D perhaps matches TRBD1 (6 bases). The CDR3 consists of 14 residues. The V end was cut by 3 bases, the J end by 6 bases, with 11 bases between. Germline-derived CDR1 and CDR2 are MNHEY and SMNVEV (reference sequence). CDR3 DNA sequence: TGTGCCAGCAGTTTGTCCAGGGGTTATGAAAAACTGTTTTTT. This encodes CASSLSRGYEKLFF.

The chain employs TRBV11-2 and TRBJ1-2; maybe TRBD1 (6 bases). CDR3 length: 15 amino acids. Germline CDR1 and CDR2: SGHAT and FQNNGV. The V end was cut by 4 bases, the J end by 8 bases, with 20 bases between. The CDR3 is CASSSLQGRYSGYTF. CDR3 sequence (DNA): TGTGCCAGCAGCTCGCTGCAGGGGCGATACTCCGGCTACACCTTC.

This chain links TRBV18 with TRBJ2-5; maybe TRBD2 (6 bases). The CDR3 consists of 14 residues. From germline, CDR1 is KGHSH and CDR2 LQKENI. Trimming took off 3 bases at V and 5 bases at J, with 13 bases between the two ends. The CDR3 sequence is CASSPQSGGETQYF. The CDR3, as DNA: TGTGCCAGCTCACCTCAGAGCGGAGGGGAGACCCAGTACTTC.

As regards this clone: Other nucleotide sequences from this sample produce the same CDR3. V and J are TRBV5-1 and TRBJ1-1; 8 nucleotides line up with TRBD1. Germline assignment: CDR1 SGHRS and CDR2 YFSETQ. The CDR3 contains 14 residues. V was pared by 4 bases and J by 4 bases, with 6 bases of the junction left unmatched. This CDR3 reads CASSPGTGGTEAFF. CDR3 nucleotide sequence: TGCGCCAGCAGCCCCGGGACAGGTGGCACTGAAGCTTTCTTT. Full variable domain (outside the CDR3, taken from reference TRBV5-1 and TRBJ1-1): KAGVTQTPRYLIKTRGQQVTLSCSPISGHRSVSWYQQTPGQGLQFLFEYFSETQRNKGNFPGRFSGRQFSNSRSEMNVSTLELGDSALYLCASSPGTGGTEAFFGQGTRLTVV.

The chain joins TRBV5-1 to TRBJ2-7; perhaps TRBD2 as D (5 bases). The CDR3 has 16 amino acids. V lost 2 bases, J lost 1 base, and 16 bases lay in between. CDR1 and CDR2 (germline): SGHRS, YFSETQ. CDR3 sequence (DNA): TGCGCCAGCAGCTTCAGTGGGAGCGACGTGTCCTACGAGCAGTACTTC. Its protein is CASSFSGSDVSYEQYF.

CDR3 nucleotide sequence: TGTGCCAGCAGCGTGGACACTAGCGGCCACATCTACGAGCAGTACTTC. Its protein is CASSVDTSGHIYEQYF. This chain joins TRBV9 and TRBJ2-7; 8 bases align to TRBD2. Germline CDR1 SGDLS, CDR2 YYNGEE. J lost 3 bases, V lost 2 bases, and 10 bases had no gene match. The CDR3 extends over 16 amino acids.